The T cell receptor (beta chain) described here comes from a study of vaccination and CD4 T cells after COVID-19. Background on the study: Post-vaccine sample collection happened at a median of approximately 10 weeks after dose two, ranging 14 to 241. Researchers treated cells with overlapping spike peptides taken from SARS-CoV-2, HCoV-NL63, HCoV-OC43 and HCoV-229E.

Oncomine TCR Beta short-read sequencing was applied to DNA from cultured CD4+ T cells. MiXCR was run by TCRdb on the PCR reads, yielding one entry per CDR3 protein. The repertoire holds several thousand distinct CDR3 sequences, with 60% to 80% as singletons. General observations from the study: Within convalescent individuals, 304 out of 307 vaccine-specific clones proved to be spike mono-reactive.

V gave up 6 bases and J gave up 5 bases, with 13 bases separating them. Germline V gene sequence: CDR1 MRHNA, CDR2 SNTAGT. This CDR3 has 13 amino acids. This clonotype was seen a few times. The antigen is not known. The treatment denotes: approximately 9-day PBMC culture with coronavirus spike peptide pools or control peptides (ViraFEST assay). ViraFEST used peptide pools to expand antigen-specific T cells before TCR sequencing. This TCR was recovered from a human donor with COVID-19. Sequences were derived from cultured CD4+ T cells from blood, sampled after SARS-CoV-2 vaccination. The chain uses TRBV6-4 and TRBJ1-1, with D uncertain. The CDR3: CASSPTVGTEAFF. DNA of the CDR3: TGTGCCAGCAGCCCGACGGTCGGTACTGAAGCTTTCTTT.